The rows below give T cell receptor beta chains drawn from one sample of a study of blood T cell repertoires in COVID-19. Clones were read by immunoSEQ multiplex PCR, and TCRdb kept only the in-frame ones, dropping some. Of around 280,000 clones listed, about 85% are singletons. Material: peripheral blood. These receptors all stem from a woman between 45 and 60 years old who had recovered from COVID-19. CDR3s include the opening cysteine and the closing phenylalanine or tryptophan. D genes are given only for firm matches. Some rows have no size entry. The others give once, few or many, or a class for an expanded clone.

clone size	V gene	J gene	D gene	CDR3 protein	CDR3 DNA
medium-sized	TRBV6-2/TRBV6-3	TRBJ2-5	TRBD2	CASSMTSGGAETQYF	TGTGCCAGCAGTATGACTAGCGGGGGGGCCGAGACCCAGTACTTC
-	TRBV3-1/TRBV3-2	TRBJ1-6	-	CASSQGSQQRLWNSPLHF	TGTGCCAGCAGCCAAGGGAGTCAGCAGCGGCTATGGAATTCACCCCTCCACTTT
-	TRBV4-1	TRBJ1-5	-	CASSQVAGALQHF	TGCGCCAGCAGCCAAGTGGCGGGGGCCCTCCAGCATTTT
once	TRBV19	TRBJ1-5	-	CASLRDFYSNQPQHF	TGTGCCAGCTTACGGGATTTCTATAGCAATCAGCCCCAGCATTTT
once	TRBV19	TRBJ2-7	-	CASSSRGRSSYEQYF	TGTGCCAGTAGTTCCCGTGGCAGAAGCTCCTACGAGCAGTACTTC
-	TRBV4-3	TRBJ2-7	TRBD2	CASSPTLAGGLGEQYF	TGCGCCAGCAGCCCTACACTAGCGGGTGGCCTTGGCGAGCAGTACTTC
-	TRBV5-1	TRBJ1-1	-	CASSFDGGATEAFF	TGCGCCAGCAGTTTTGATGGGGGGGCCACTGAAGCTTTCTTT
-	TRBV7-9	TRBJ1-5	TRBD1	CASSIGRGTGGNQPQHF	TGTGCCAGCAGCATCGGTCGTGGGACAGGGGGTAATCAGCCCCAGCATTTT
-	TRBV27	TRBJ2-7	TRBD2	CASTGGSGGYEQYF	TGTGCCAGCACTGGCGGGAGTGGGGGCTACGAGCAGTACTTC
-	TRBV6-5	TRBJ2-7	TRBD1	CASSYSRDRSYEQYF	TGTGCCAGCAGTTACTCCCGGGACAGATCCTACGAGCAGTACTTC
-	TRBV7-3	TRBJ2-4	TRBD2	CASSLSGTSGRAKNIQYF	TGTGCCAGCAGCTTGTCCGGGACTAGCGGGAGGGCCAAAAACATTCAGTACTTC
-	TRBV28	TRBJ2-2	-	CASSFQRGTGELFF	TGTGCCAGCAGTTTTCAAAGGGGCACCGGGGAGCTGTTTTTT
-	TRBV28	TRBJ1-1	TRBD1	CASRLVRGRRTEAFF	TGTGCCAGCAGACTGGTCAGGGGGCGTCGGACTGAAGCTTTCTTT
-	TRBV9	TRBJ2-7	-	CASSRSPIPYEQYF	TGTGCCAGCAGCCGTAGCCCCATTCCCTACGAGCAGTACTTC
-	TRBV2	TRBJ1-1	-	CASSEWGQNTEAFF	TGTGCCAGCAGTGAATGGGGACAAAACACTGAAGCTTTCTTT
-	TRBV3-1/TRBV3-2	TRBJ1-6	-	CASSQDPEGSRAPYNSPLHF	TGTGCCAGCAGCCAAGATCCTGAGGGCAGTCGGGCCCCGTATAATTCACCCCTCCACTTT
-	TRBV6-4	TRBJ2-1	TRBD1	CASSDSGTGGYEQFF	TGTGCCAGCAGTGACTCGGGGACAGGGGGATATGAGCAGTTCTTC
-	TRBV3-1/TRBV3-2	TRBJ1-6	TRBD1	CASSQVGGPSSYNSPLHF	TGTGCCAGCAGCCAAGTAGGGGGCCCTTCCTCCTATAATTCACCCCTCCACTTT
once	TRBV7-3	TRBJ2-2	TRBD1	CASSLNVDRVRAGELFF	TGTGCCAGCAGTTTAAATGTGGACAGGGTACGGGCCGGGGAGCTGTTTTTT
-	TRBV6-1	TRBJ1-1	TRBD1	CASSGGTGWWDTEAFF	TGTGCCAGCAGTGGGGGGACAGGGTGGTGGGACACTGAAGCTTTCTTT
-	TRBV18	TRBJ2-1	-	CASSPRLVIDNEQFF	TGTGCCAGCTCACCAAGACTAGTCATCGACAATGAGCAGTTCTTC
once	TRBV9	TRBJ2-1	-	CASSVGSRHEQFF	TGTGCCAGCAGCGTAGGATCGCGGCACGAGCAGTTCTTC